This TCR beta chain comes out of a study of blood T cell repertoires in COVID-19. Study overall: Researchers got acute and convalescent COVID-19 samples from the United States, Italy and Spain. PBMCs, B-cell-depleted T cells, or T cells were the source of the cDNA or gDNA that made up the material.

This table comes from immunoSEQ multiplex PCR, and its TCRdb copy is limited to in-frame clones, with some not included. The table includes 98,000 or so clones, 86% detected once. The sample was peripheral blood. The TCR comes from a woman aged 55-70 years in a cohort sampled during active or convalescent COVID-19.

This CDR3 is CASRRTSGPSYEQYF. Written as DNA, the CDR3 is TGTGCCAGCAGGCGGACTAGCGGACCCTCCTACGAGCAGTACTTC. The chain recombines TRBV6-5 with TRBJ2-7, with TRBD2 identical over 10 bases. Germline V CDR1 and CDR2: MNHEY, SVGAGI. The CDR3 has 15 amino acids. J was trimmed by 0 bases and V by 6 bases; bases with no gene match: 5.